This T cell receptor beta chain was profiled in a study of cytomegalovirus exposure and HLA in healthy donors. Points from the study as a whole: A few chains tied to CMV proved CMV antigen-specific in vitro. Among donors in an Asian-associated ancestry cluster, a later analysis reportedly found fewer N-insertions than the approximately 670-donor mean.

Comments on this clone: What it recognizes is unknown.

Trimming at V came to 3 bases and at J to 6 bases, leaving 6 bases not matched to a gene. Looked up from germline, CDR1 is SGDLS and CDR2 is YYNGEE. This CDR3 has 14 residues. A multiplex PCR was run with 60 Vbeta primers and 13 Jbeta primers. Per the study methods: As a later analysis found, there were 70 million to 90 million unique TCR beta chains, of which roughly 11 million were shared. The protocol was immunoSEQ multiplex PCR, while the TCRdb copy is restricted to in-frame clones and leaves out a portion. V and J calls and clone size are given by that table; D and trimming were obtained from the DNA. The sample includes 85,000 to 120,000 clones, about 74% seen only once; the top ten take 8.5% to 10%.

Sequences were obtained from PBMCs. The receptor comes from a male donor in good health and CMV-seropositive. V gene TRBV9 combines with J gene TRBJ2-1; 7 bases match TRBD2. The CDR3 region is CASSGATSRNEQFF. The CDR3 DNA reads TGTGCCAGCAGCGGCGCGACTAGCCGCAATGAGCAGTTCTTC.